Detailed here is one T cell receptor (beta chain). This clonotype showed up many times. What this receptor recognizes is not known. Per-base qualities were not stored, and no clone one base away is much larger. What this sample's time point label stands for: blood at routine non-recurrence follow-up after resection. TCR sequencing used whole RNA extracted from tumor and nontumor lung tissue, or from cryopreserved PBMC samples, without cell sorting. Only patients for whom sufficient RNA was available from at least two tumor regions were selected for TCR sequencing. At the junction V is shortened by 5 bases and J by 3 bases, with 8 bases in between. From its cysteine to its phenylalanine, the CDR3 spans 12 amino acids. Of all the DNA, just the CDR3 is kept, 36 bases in frame from base 1. The germline V gene supplies CDR1 KGHSH and CDR2 LQKENI. Libraries were prepared through 5' RACE. Instrument on record: NextSeq 500. To allow correction of PCR and sequencing errors, the TCR library protocol tagged every TCR cDNA molecule with a unique molecular identifier. The original methods were these. TCR identification, UMI-based error correction and CDR3 extraction were all carried out with Decombinator tools. TCRs above a frequency of 2 per 1,000, corresponding to the top 1% of the tumor frequency distribution, were defined as expanded. Each repertoire was subsampled 100 times to 5,000 TCRs, after which Renyi diversity was computed with the R vegan package. To build CDR3 similarity networks, amino acid triplet string-kernel similarity was used, and CDR3s were connected when their pairwise similarity was above 0.82. The raw public data were reprocessed by TCRdb itself: fastp quality trimming at Q25, MiXCR clonotype calling, in-frame beta chains only. Entries are consolidated by CDR3 protein sequence, retaining the most common genes and DNA. The V and J calls here are based on TCRdb, not the publication. For this sample the table gives roughly 32,000 distinct CDR3 sequences, of which about 9.4% were detected only once. The top ten hold approximately 26% of the sample.

The data were obtained in a study of spatial heterogeneity in lung cancer (dated by TCRdb to 2018 to 2020). Study-level background: Donors were about 70 patients with early-stage, untreated non-small cell lung cancer from the lung TRACERx cohort. At surgery, around 200 tumor regions, almost 65 matched nontumor lung samples and a few dozen PBMC samples were TCR-sequenced for both alpha and beta chains. The study linked features of the TCR repertoire to counts of nonsynonymous mutations, which were determined by whole-exome sequencing of tumor tissue. Follow-up PBMC samples were sequenced whenever available, and the median time to follow-up was two to three years after resection. The study quantitatively compared TCR alpha and beta repertoires across multiple tumor regions, matched nontumor lung and blood in non-small cell lung cancer. In the raw uncorrected reads, each unique combination of TCR and UMI appeared more than ten times on average. More beta-chain than alpha-chain transcripts were consistently detected, likely reflecting higher beta-chain transcript abundance. The full study reports these points: Only 14 to 15 patients were included in comparisons of baseline and follow-up blood repertoires. Ubiquitous expanded tumor TCRs showed up in blood more often at tumor resection than at routine follow-up. Additional single-cell paired TCR alpha and beta sequencing was considered necessary to confirm, at a functional level, the hypothesis that regional TCRs recognize regional mutations.

This sample comprised PBMCs, obtained at follow-up. The TCR originated in a female donor with early-stage non-small cell lung cancer. The rearranged segments are TRBV18 and TRBJ2-7, with no confidently assigned D gene. The CDR3 reads as follows: CASSTTVYEQYF. The DNA sequence reads TGTGCCAGCTCAACCACTGTCTACGAGCAGTACTTC.